This TCR beta chain was captured by sequencing in a study of radiation and T cells in renal cell carcinoma. Only in-frame clones appear in the TCRdb table, and some are missing; sequencing was by immunoSEQ multiplex PCR. The top ten hold less than 7% of the sample, which has tens of thousands of clones, 82% seen once. As for time point: baseline pretreatment blood. Regarding treatment: 15 Gy SBRT to primary tumor, nephrectomy 4 weeks later. Germline trimming cut 5 bases from V and 6 bases from J; bases unmatched to any gene: 6. The CDR3 is 14 amino acids. CDR1 and CDR2 (germline): MRHNA, SNTAGT. This chain connects TRBV6-4 to TRBJ2-1; 8 nucleotides match TRBD2. Sequencing was performed on blood, taken from a patient whose treatment included radiotherapy and nephrectomy. The source is a man in his sixties with renal cell carcinoma. The CDR3 region is CASSPEAGVNEQFF. The CDR3 coding sequence is TGTGCCAGCAGTCCCGAAGCGGGAGTCAATGAGCAGTTCTTC.